This T cell receptor beta chain was identified during a study of shared T cell receptors in the human thymus. The repertoire was sequenced with immunoSEQ multiplex PCR; TCRdb's copy has only in-frame clones and lacks some. The repertoire has some 640,000 clones, more than 75% of them found once; the top ten carry more than 0.009%. The CDR3 has 11 residues. V was clipped by 8 bases and J by 7 bases, with 11 bases between them. The germline CDR1 and CDR2 sequences are MNHEY and SVGAGI. The data were also submitted as part of a second study, on human thymus T cells. From that study: The thymus was resected at corrective cardiac surgery. Biased V and J segment usage appeared in thymus and peripheral blood. Related research examined unrelated individuals and reported that their thymic repertoires overlapped highly.

This TCR was recovered from a boy under two years old with a congenital heart defect. The specimen sequenced was thymocytes. This chain links TRBV6-5 with TRBJ1-1; D uncertain. In DNA form, the CDR3 reads TGTGCCAGCTCGACAAGGAATGAAGCTTTCTTT. Translation: CASSTRNEAFF.